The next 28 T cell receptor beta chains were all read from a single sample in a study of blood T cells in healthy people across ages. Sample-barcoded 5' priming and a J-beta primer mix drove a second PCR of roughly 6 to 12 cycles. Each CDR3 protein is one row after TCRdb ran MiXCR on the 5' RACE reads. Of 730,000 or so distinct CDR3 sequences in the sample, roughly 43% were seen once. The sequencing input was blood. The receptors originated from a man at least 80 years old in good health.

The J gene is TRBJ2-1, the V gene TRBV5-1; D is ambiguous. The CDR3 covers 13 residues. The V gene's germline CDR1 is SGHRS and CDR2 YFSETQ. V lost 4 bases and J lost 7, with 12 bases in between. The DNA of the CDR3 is TGCGCCAGCAGCCTCACGGTGGGGAATGAGCAGTTCTTC. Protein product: CASSLTVGNEQFF.

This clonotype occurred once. Here the CDR3 DNA reads TGTGCCAGCAGCTTCGACCAACCGGGAAAGCAGTACTTC. This sequence encodes CASSFDQPGKQYF. The chain recombines TRBV5-6 with TRBJ2-5; a weak D match, TRBD2 (5 bases). Germline V gene sequence: CDR1 SGHDT, CDR2 YYEEEE. CDR3 length: 13 residues. Trimming pared 2 bases from V and 11 bases from J, leaving 16 bases between.

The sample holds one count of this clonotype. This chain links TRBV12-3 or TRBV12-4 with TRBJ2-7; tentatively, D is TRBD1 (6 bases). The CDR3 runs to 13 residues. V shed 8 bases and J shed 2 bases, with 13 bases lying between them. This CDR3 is CASGRQAPYEQYF. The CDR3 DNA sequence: TGTGCCAGCGGGAGACAGGCCCCCTACGAGCAGTACTTC.

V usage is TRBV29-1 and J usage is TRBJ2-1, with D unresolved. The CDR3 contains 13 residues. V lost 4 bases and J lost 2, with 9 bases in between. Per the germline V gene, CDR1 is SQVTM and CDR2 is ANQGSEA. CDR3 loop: CSVVATAYNEQFF. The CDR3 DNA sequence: TGCAGCGTTGTGGCTACGGCCTACAATGAGCAGTTCTTC.

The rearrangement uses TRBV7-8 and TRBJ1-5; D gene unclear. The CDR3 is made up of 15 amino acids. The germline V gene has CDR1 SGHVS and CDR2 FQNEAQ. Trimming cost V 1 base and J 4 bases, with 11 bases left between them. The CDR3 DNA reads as TGTGCCAGCAGCTTAGATTCGGGTGGTAATCAGCCCCAGCATTTT. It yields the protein CASSLDSGGNQPQHF.

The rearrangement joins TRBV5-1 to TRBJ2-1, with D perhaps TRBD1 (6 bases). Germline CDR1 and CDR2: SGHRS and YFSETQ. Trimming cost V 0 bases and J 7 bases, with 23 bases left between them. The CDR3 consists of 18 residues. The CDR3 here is CASSLGLTSVGARNEQFF. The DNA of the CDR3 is TGCGCCAGCAGCTTGGGACTTACCAGCGTGGGGGCCCGGAATGAGCAGTTCTTC.

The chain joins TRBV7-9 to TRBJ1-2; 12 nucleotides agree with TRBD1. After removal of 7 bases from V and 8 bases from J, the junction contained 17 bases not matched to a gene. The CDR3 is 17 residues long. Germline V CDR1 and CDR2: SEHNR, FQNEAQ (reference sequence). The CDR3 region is CASTPHPGQGASCGYTF. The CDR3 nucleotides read TGTGCCAGCACCCCTCACCCGGGACAGGGGGCGAGTTGCGGCTACACCTTC.

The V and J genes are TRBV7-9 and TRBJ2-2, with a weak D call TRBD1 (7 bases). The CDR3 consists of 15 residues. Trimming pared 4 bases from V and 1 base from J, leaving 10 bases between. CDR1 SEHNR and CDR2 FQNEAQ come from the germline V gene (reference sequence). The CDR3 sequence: CASSYRGLNTGELFF. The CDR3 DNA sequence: TGTGCCAGCAGCTACAGGGGACTGAACACCGGGGAGCTGTTTTTT.

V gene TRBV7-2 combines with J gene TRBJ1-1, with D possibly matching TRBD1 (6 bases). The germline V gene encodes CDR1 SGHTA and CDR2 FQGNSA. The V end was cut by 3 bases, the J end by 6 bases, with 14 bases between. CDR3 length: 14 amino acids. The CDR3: CASSFTGLSAEAFF. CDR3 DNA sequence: TGTGCCAGCAGCTTCACAGGGTTAAGCGCTGAAGCTTTCTTT.

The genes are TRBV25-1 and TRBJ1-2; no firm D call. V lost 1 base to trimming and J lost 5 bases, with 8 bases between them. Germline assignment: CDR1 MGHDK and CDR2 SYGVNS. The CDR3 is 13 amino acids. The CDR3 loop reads CASSESASYGYTF. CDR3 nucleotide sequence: TGTGCCAGCAGTGAATCCGCAAGTTATGGCTACACCTTC.

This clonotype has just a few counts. The CDR3 region has the DNA TGCAGTGCTAGAACCAGCGGGAGGGCCGGTGAGACCCAGTACTTC. Its protein is CSARTSGRAGETQYF. J is TRBJ2-5 and V is TRBV20-1, with TRBD2 identical over 10 bases. Germline CDR1 reads DFQATT; CDR2 reads SNEGSKA (reference sequence). With V trimmed by 2 bases and J by 5 bases, 8 bases remained unmatched. The CDR3 spans 15 residues.

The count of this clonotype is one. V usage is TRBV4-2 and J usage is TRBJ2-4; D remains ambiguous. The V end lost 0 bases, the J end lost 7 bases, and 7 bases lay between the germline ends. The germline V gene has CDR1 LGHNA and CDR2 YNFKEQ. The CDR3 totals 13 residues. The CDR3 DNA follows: TGTGCCAGCAGCCAAGATACCGGGAACATTCAGTACTTC. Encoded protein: CASSQDTGNIQYF.

Here the CDR3 DNA reads TGTGCCAGCAGCCAATCAGGGACTCAAGAGACCCAGTACTTC. Translation gives CASSQSGTQETQYF. The J gene is TRBJ2-5, the V gene TRBV11-1, with D tentatively TRBD2 (6 bases). The CDR3 has 14 residues. V lost 5 bases, J lost 2 bases, and 12 bases lay in between. Germline CDR1 is SGHAT and CDR2 is FQDESV (reference sequence).

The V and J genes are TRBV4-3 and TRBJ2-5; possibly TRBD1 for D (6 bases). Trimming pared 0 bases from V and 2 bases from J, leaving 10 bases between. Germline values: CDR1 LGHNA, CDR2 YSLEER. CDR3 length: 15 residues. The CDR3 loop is CASSQESTGQETQYF. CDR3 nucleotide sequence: TGCGCCAGCAGCCAAGAGTCGACAGGACAAGAGACCCAGTACTTC.

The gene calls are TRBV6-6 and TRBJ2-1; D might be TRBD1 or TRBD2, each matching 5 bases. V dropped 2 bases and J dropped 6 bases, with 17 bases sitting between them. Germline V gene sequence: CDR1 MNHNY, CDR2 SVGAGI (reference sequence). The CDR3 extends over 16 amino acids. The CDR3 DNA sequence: TGTGCCAGCAGTTACACCGGGACGGCGATTGGCAATGAGCAGTTCTTC. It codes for CASSYTGTAIGNEQFF.

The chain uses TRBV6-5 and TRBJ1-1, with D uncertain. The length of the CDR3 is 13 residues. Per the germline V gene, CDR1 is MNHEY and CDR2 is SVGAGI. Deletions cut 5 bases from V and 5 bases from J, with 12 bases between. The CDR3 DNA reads TGTGCCAGCAGTCCCGGCTCTGGAACTGAAGCTTTCTTT. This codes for CASSPGSGTEAFF.

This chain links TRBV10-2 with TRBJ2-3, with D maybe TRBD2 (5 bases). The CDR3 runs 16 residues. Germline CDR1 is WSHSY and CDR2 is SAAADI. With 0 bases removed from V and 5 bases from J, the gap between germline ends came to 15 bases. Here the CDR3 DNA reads TGCGCCAGCAGTGAGTCTTGGAATCCACGGGGAGATACGCAGTATTTT. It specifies CASSESWNPRGDTQYF.

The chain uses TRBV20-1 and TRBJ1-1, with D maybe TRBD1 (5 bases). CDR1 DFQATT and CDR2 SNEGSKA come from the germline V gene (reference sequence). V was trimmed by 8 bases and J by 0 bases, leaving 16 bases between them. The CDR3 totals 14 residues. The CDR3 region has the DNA TGCAGTAAAAGGGGAGGGTCCATGAACACTGAAGCTTTCTTT. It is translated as CSKRGGSMNTEAFF.

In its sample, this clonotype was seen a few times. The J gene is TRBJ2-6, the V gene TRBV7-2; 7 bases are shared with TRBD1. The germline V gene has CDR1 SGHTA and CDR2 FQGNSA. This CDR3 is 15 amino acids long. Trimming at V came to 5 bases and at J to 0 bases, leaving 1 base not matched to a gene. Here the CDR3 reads CASSHRGSGANVLTF. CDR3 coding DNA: TGTGCCAGCAGCCACAGGGGCTCTGGGGCCAACGTCCTGACTTTC.

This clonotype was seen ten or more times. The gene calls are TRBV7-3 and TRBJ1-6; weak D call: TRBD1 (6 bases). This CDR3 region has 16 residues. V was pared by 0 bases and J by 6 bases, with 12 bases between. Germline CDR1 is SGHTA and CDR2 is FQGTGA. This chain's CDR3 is CASSLTRAGVNSPLHF. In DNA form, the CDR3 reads TGTGCCAGCAGCTTAACGCGGGCAGGGGTTAATTCACCCCTCCACTTT.

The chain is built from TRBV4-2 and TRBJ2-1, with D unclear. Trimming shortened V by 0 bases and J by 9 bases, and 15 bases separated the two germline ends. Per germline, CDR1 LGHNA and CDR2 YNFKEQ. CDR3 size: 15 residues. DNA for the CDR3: TGTGCCAGCAGCCAAGAAGTATCACTCTCCGGTGAGCAGTTCTTC. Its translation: CASSQEVSLSGEQFF.

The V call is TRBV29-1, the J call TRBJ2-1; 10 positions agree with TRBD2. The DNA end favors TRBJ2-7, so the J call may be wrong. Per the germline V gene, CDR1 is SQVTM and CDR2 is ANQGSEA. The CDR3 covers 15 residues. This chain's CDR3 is CSAAGTSDSYNEQYF. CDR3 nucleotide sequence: TGCAGCGCCGCCGGGACTAGCGACTCCTACAATGAGCAGTACTTC.

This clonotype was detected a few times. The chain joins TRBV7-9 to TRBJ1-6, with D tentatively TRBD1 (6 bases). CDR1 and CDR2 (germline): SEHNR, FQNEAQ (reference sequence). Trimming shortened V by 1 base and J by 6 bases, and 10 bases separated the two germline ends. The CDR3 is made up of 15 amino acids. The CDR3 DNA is TGTGCCAGCAGCTTAGAGACAGGTGTTAATTCACCCCTCCACTTT. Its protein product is CASSLETGVNSPLHF.

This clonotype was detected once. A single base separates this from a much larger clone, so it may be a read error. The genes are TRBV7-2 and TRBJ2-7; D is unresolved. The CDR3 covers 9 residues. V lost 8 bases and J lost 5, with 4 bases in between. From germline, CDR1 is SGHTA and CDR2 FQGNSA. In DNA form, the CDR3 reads TGTGCCAGCTGCGACGAGCAGTACTTC. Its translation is CASCDEQYF.

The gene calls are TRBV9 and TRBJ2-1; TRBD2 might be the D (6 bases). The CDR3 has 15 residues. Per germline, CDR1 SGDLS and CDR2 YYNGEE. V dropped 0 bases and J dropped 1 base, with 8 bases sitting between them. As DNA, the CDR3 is TGTGCCAGCAGCGTAGGGAGGGCATCCTACAATGAGCAGTTCTTC. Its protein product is CASSVGRASYNEQFF.

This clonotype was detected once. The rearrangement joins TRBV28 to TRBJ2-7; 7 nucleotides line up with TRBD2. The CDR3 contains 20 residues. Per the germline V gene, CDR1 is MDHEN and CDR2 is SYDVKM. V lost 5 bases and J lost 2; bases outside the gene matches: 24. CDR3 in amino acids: CASSLLTGTNGSRVTYEQYF. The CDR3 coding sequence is TGTGCCAGCAGTCTACTTACCGGGACTAACGGGAGTAGGGTAACCTACGAGCAGTACTTC.

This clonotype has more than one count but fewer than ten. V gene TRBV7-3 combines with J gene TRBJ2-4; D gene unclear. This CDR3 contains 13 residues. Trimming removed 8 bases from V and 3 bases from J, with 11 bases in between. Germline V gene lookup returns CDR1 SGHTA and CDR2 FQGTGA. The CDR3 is CASLLVGKNIQYF. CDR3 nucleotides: TGTGCCAGCCTCCTGGTAGGCAAAAACATTCAGTACTTC.

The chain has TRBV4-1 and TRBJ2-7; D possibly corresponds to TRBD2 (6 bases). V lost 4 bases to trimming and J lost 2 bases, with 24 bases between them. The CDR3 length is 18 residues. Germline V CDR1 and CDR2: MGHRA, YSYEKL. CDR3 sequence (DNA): TGCGCCAGCAGCCCCACGCCCTCGGGGCGGGACCTAACCTACGAGCAGTACTTC. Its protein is CASSPTPSGRDLTYEQYF.